This TCR beta chain was recovered during a study of T cell responses to AZD1222 COVID-19 vaccine. Study-wide results and limits: When two AZD1222 doses had been given, Spike-specific TCR breadth and depth rose.

The CDR3 is 16 amino acids. After removal of 3 bases from V and 0 bases from J, the junction contained 2 bases not matched to a gene. Germline CDR1 WNHNN, CDR2 SYGVQD (reference sequence). With respect to this clone: Antigen specificity is unknown.

Only in-frame clones appear in the TCRdb table, and some are missing; sequencing was by immunoSEQ multiplex PCR. The data hold some 50,000 clones, with roughly 90% observed a single time. The sample in question was peripheral blood, obtained 28 days after the second AZD1222 dose. The chain joins TRBV10-1 to TRBJ2-1; 10 positions agree with TRBD2. The TCR comes from an adult who received the AZD1222 COVID-19 vaccine. The CDR3 DNA reads as TGCGCCAGCAGTGATTCTAGCGGGAGCTCCTACAATGAGCAGTTCTTC. As protein: CASSDSSGSSYNEQFF.